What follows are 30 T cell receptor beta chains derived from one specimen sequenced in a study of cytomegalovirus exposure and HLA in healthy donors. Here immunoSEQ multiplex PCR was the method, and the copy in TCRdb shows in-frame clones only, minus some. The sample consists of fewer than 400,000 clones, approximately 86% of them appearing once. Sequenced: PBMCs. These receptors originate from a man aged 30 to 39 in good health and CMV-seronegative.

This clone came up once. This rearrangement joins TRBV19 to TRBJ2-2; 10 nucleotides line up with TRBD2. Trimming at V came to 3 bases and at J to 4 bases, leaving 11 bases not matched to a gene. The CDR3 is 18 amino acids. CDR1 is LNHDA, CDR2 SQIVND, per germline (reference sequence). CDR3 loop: CASSILAGARRGTGELFF. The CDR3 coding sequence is TGTGCCAGTAGTATTCTAGCGGGGGCCCGGCGTGGCACCGGGGAGCTGTTTTTT. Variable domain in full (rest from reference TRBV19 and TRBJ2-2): DGGITQSPKYLFRKEGQNVTLSCEQNLNHDAMYWYRQDPGQGLRLIYYSQIVNDFQKGDIAEGYSVSREKKESFPLTVTSAQKNPTAFYLCASSILAGARRGTGELFFGEGSRLTVL.

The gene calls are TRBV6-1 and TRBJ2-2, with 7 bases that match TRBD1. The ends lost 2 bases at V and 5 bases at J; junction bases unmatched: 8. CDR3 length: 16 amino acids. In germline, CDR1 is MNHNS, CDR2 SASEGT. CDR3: CASSEMATGLTGELFF. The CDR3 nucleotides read TGTGCCAGCAGTGAAATGGCGACAGGGCTTACCGGGGAGCTGTTTTTT.

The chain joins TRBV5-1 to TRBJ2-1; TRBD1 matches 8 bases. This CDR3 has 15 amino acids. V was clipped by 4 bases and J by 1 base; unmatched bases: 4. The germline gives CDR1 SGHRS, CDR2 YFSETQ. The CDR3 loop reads CASSQDRASYNEQFF. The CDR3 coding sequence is TGCGCCAGCAGCCAGGACAGGGCGTCCTACAATGAGCAGTTCTTC.

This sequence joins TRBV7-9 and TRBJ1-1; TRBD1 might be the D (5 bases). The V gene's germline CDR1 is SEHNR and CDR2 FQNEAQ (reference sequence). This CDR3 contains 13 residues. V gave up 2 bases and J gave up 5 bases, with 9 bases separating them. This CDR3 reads CASSLSGPTEAFF. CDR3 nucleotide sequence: TGTGCCAGCAGCTTATCAGGGCCAACTGAAGCTTTCTTT. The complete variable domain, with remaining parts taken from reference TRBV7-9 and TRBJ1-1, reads DTGVSQNPRHKITKRGQNVTFRCDPISEHNRLYWYRQTLGQGPEFLTYFQNEAQLEKSRLLSDRFSAERPKGSFSTLEIQRTEQGDSAMYLCASSLSGPTEAFFGQGTRLTVV.

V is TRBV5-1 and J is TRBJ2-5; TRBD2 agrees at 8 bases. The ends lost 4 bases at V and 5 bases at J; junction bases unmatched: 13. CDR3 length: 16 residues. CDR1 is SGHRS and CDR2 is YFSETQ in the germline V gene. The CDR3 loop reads CASSPRGGAIVETQYF. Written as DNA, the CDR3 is TGCGCCAGCAGCCCCCGGGGGGGGGCTATTGTGGAGACCCAGTACTTC.

The CDR3 region has the DNA TGCGCCAGCAGCTTGGACGAACAGGGCGGAAGCACTGAAGCTTTCTTT. Its translation: CASSLDEQGGSTEAFF. The gene calls are TRBV5-1 and TRBJ1-1, with D tentatively TRBD1 (6 bases). There are 16 residues in the CDR3. Trimming took off 0 bases at V and 4 bases at J, with 16 bases between the two ends. The germline V gene encodes CDR1 SGHRS and CDR2 YFSETQ. The entire variable domain, with the rest obtained from reference TRBV5-1 and TRBJ1-1, is as follows: KAGVTQTPRYLIKTRGQQVTLSCSPISGHRSVSWYQQTPGQGLQFLFEYFSETQRNKGNFPGRFSGRQFSNSRSEMNVSTLELGDSALYLCASSLDEQGGSTEAFFGQGTRLTVV.

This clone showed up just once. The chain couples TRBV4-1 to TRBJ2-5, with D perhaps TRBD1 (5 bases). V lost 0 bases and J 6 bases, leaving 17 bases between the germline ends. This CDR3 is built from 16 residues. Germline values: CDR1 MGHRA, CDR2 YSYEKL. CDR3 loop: CASSQDQAGLGQTQYF. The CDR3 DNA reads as TGCGCCAGCAGCCAAGATCAGGCAGGGTTGGGGCAGACCCAGTACTTC.

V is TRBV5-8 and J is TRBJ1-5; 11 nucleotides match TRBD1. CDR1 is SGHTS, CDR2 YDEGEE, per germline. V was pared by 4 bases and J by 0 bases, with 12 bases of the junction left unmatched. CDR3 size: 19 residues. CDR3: CASSPYPGQGVNSNQPQHF. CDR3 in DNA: TGTGCCAGCAGCCCCTATCCGGGACAGGGGGTGAATAGCAATCAGCCCCAGCATTTT.

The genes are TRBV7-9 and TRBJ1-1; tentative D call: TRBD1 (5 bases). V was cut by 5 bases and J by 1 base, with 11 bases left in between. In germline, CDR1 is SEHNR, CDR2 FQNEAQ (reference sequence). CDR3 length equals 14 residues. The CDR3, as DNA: TGTGCCAGCAGCCGCCTCGGACAGAACACTGAAGCTTTCTTT. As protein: CASSRLGQNTEAFF.

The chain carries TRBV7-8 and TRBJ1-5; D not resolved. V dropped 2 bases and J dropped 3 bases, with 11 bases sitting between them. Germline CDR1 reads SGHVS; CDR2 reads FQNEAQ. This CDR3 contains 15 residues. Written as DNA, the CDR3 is TGTGCCAGCAGCTTATTAGGGAGCAACAATCAGCCCCAGCATTTT. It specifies CASSLLGSNNQPQHF.

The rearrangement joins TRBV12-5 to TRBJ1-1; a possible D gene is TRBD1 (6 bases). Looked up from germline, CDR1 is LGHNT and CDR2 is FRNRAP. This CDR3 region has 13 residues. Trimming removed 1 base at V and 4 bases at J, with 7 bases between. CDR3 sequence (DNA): TGTGCTAGTGGTTTGGGAGGGGGCACTGAAGCTTTCTTT. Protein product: CASGLGGGTEAFF.

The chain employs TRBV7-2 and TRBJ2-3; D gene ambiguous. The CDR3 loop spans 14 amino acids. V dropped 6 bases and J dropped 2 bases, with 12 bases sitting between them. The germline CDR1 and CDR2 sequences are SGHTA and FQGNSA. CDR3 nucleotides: TGTGCCAGCAGGCGACTCGCCTACACAGATACGCAGTATTTT. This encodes CASRRLAYTDTQYF.

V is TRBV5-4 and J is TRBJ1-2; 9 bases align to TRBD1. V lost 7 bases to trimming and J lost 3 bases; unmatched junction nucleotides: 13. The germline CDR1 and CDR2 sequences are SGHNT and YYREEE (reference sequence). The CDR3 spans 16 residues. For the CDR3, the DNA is TGTGCCAGCCTGGATCTACAGGGGGCGCAGCACTATGGCTACACCTTC. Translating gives CASLDLQGAQHYGYTF.

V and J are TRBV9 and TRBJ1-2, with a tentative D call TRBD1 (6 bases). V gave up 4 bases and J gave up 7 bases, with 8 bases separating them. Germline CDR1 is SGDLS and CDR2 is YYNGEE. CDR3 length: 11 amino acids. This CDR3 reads CASSQGGGYTF. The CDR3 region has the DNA TGTGCCAGCAGCCAAGGGGGTGGCTACACCTTC.

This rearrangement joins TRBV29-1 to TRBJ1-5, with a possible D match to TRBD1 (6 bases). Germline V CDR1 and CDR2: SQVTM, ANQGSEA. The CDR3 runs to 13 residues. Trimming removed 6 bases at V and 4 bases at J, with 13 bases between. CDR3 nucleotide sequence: TGCAGCGTCAGACAAACAGGGAATCAGCCCCAGCATTTT. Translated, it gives CSVRQTGNQPQHF.

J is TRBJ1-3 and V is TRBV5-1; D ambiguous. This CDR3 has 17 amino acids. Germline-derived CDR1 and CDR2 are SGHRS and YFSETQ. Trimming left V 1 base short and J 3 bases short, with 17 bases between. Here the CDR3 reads CASSLYPLSFDGNTIYF. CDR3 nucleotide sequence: TGCGCCAGCAGCTTGTATCCGTTGAGTTTCGATGGAAACACCATATATTTT.

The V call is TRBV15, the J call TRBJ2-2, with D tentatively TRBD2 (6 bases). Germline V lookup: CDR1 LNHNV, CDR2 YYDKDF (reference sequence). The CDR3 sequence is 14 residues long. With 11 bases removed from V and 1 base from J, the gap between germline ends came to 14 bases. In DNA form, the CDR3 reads TGTGCCGCCGAGTTTAGCGGGAACACCGGGGAGCTGTTTTTT. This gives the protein CAAEFSGNTGELFF.

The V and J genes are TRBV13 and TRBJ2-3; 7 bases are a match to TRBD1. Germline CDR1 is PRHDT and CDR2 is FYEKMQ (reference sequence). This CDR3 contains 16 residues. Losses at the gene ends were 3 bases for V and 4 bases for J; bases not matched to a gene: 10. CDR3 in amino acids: CASSLRQGRSPDTQYF. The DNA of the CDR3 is TGTGCCAGCAGCTTGCGACAGGGCAGGTCCCCAGATACGCAGTATTTT.

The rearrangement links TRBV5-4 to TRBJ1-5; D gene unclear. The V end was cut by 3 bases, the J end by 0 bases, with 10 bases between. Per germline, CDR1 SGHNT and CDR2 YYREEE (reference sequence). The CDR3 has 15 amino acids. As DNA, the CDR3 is TGTGCCAGCAGCTCAATGAGCGATAGCAATCAGCCCCAGCATTTT. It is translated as CASSSMSDSNQPQHF. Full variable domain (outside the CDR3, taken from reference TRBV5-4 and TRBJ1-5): ETGVTQSPTHLIKTRGQQVTLRCSSQSGHNTVSWYQQALGQGPQFIFQYYREEENGRGNFPPRFSGLQFPNYSSELNVNALELDDSALYLCASSSMSDSNQPQHFGDGTRLSIL.

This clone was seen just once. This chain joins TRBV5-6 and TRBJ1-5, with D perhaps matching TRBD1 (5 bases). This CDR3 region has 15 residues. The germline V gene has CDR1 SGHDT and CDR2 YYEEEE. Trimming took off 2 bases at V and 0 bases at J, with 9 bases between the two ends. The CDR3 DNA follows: TGTGCCAGCAGCTTCGGGGGTTATAGCAATCAGCCCCAGCATTTT. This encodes CASSFGGYSNQPQHF.

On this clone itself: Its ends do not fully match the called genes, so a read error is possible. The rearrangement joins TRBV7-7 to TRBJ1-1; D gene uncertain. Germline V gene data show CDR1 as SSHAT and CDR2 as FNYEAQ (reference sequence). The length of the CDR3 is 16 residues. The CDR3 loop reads CVSSLFNSGHETEAFF. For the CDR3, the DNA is TGTGTCAGCAGCTTATTCAATTCGGGTCATGAGACTGAAGCTTTCTTT. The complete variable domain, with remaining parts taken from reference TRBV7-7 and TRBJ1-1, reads GAGVSQSPRYKVTKRGQDVTLRCDPISSHATLYWYQQALGQGPEFLTYFNYEAQPDKSGLPSDRFSAERPEGSISTLTIQRTEQRDSAMYRCVSSLFNSGHETEAFFGQGTRLTVV.

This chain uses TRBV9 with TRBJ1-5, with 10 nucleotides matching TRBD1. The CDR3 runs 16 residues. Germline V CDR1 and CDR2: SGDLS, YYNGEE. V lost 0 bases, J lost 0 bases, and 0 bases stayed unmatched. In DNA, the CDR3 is TGTGCCAGCAGCGTAGGGGACAGGGGTAGCAATCAGCCCCAGCATTTT. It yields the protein CASSVGDRGSNQPQHF.

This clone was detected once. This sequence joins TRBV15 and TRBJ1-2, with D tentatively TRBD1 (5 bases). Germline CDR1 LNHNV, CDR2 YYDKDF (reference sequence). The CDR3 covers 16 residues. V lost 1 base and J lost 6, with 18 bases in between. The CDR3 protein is CATSRGEYSGEDGYTF. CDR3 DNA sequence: TGTGCCACCAGCAGAGGAGAGTATTCGGGGGAAGATGGCTACACCTTC.

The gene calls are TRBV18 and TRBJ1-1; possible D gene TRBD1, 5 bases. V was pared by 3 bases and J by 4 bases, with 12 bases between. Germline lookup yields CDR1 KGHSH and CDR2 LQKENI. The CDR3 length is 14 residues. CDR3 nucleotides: TGTGCCAGCTCACCCTGGGGGGTGGGCACTGAAGCTTTCTTT. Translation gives CASSPWGVGTEAFF.

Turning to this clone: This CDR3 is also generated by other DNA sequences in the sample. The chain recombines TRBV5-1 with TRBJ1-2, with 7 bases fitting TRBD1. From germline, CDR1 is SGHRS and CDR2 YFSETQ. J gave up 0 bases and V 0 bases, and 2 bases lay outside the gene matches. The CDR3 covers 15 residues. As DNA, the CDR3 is TGCGCCAGCAGCTTGGCAGGGGGTACTAACTATGGCTACACCTTC. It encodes CASSLAGGTNYGYTF.

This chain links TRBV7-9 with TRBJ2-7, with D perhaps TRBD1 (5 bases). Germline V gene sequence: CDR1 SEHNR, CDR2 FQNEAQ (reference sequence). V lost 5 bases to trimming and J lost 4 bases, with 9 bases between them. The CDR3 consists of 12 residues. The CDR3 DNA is TGTGCCAGCAGCCTCAGGGTGTACGAGCAGTACTTC. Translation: CASSLRVYEQYF.

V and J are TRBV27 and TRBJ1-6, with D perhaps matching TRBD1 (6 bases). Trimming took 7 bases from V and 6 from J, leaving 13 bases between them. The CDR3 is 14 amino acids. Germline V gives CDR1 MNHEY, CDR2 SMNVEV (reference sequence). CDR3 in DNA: TGTGCCAGCAAGGTGACAGGAGGTAATTCACCCCTCCACTTT. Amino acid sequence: CASKVTGGNSPLHF.

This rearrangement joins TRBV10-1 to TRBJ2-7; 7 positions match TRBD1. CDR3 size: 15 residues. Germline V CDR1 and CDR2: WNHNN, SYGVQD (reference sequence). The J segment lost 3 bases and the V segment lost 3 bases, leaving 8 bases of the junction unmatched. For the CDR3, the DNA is TGCGCCAGCAGTGACCCAACGACAGGGCGCTACGAGCAGTACTTC. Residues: CASSDPTTGRYEQYF.

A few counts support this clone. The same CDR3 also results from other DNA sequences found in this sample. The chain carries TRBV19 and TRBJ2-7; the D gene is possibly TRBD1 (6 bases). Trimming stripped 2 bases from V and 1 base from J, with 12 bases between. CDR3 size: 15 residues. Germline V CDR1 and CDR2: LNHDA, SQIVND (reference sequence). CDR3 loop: CASSISAGESYEQYF. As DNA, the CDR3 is TGTGCCAGTAGTATATCGGCAGGGGAATCCTACGAGCAGTACTTC.

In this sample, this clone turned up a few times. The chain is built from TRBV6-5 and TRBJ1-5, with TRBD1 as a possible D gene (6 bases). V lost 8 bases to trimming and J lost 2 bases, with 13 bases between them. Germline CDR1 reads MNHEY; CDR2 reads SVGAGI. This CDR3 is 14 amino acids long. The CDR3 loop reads CASSGGAGNQPQHF. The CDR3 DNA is TGTGCCAGCTCTGGGGGCGCGGGCAATCAGCCCCAGCATTTT.